Below, 9 T cell receptor beta chains from the same sample are listed, as sequenced in a study of shared clonotypes between healthy human individuals. Only CD45RO-negative cells positively selected for CCR7 counted as naive CD8 cells, so terminally differentiated effector memory CD45RA+ cells were excluded. The repertoire was sequenced with immunoSEQ multiplex PCR; TCRdb's copy has only in-frame clones and lacks some. The sample carries around 700,000 clones, 92% recorded once. The sample was naive CD8+ T cells sorted from blood. Receptors were obtained from a man younger than 40 in good health.

The chain links TRBV19 to TRBJ1-4; D possibly corresponds to TRBD1 (5 bases). Germline lookup yields CDR1 LNHDA and CDR2 SQIVND (reference sequence). The ends were cut back, 6 bases at V and 0 bases at J, with 23 bases in the middle. The CDR3 sequence is 19 residues long. The CDR3 region is CASRTFSRTRGPTNEKLFF. The CDR3 DNA reads as TGTGCCAGTAGAACTTTTTCCCGGACCCGGGGCCCAACTAATGAAAAACTGTTTTTT.

This clone showed up just once. The chain uses TRBV7-6 and TRBJ1-2; 9 nucleotides line up with TRBD1. CDR3 length equals 14 residues. Losses at the gene ends were 1 base for V and 6 bases for J; bases not matched to a gene: 3. From germline, CDR1 is SGHVS and CDR2 FNYEAQ. CDR3 residues: CASSLGWTGDGYTF. As DNA, the CDR3 is TGTGCCAGCAGCTTAGGATGGACAGGGGATGGCTACACCTTC.

The genes are TRBV6-5 and TRBJ1-4; D gene unclear. This CDR3 contains 12 residues. Trimming shortened V by 7 bases and J by 8 bases, and 11 bases separated the two germline ends. Germline assignment: CDR1 MNHEY and CDR2 SVGAGI. The CDR3 is CASTRAGEKLFF. The CDR3 DNA sequence: TGTGCCAGCACCCGGGCGGGGGAAAAACTGTTTTTT.

The V gene is TRBV30, the J gene TRBJ2-3, with D perhaps matching TRBD2 (6 bases). The ends were cut back, 5 bases at V and 3 bases at J, with 12 bases in the middle. The germline V gene encodes CDR1 GTSNPN and CDR2 SVGIG (reference sequence). CDR3 length: 13 residues. CDR3 DNA: TGTGCCTGGCAGTCGGGGGTTACAGATACGCAGTATTTT. Encoded protein: CAWQSGVTDTQYF.

V usage is TRBV4-1 and J usage is TRBJ2-4; 9 bases are a match to TRBD2. Per germline, CDR1 MGHRA and CDR2 YSYEKL. V gave up 4 bases and J gave up 2 bases; unmatched junction bases: 9. CDR3 length: 17 amino acids. The CDR3 is CASSPVAGGPTKNIQYF. The CDR3 DNA sequence: TGCGCCAGCAGCCCAGTGGCGGGAGGGCCGACCAAAAACATTCAGTACTTC.

The J gene is TRBJ1-2, the V gene TRBV27, with 7 positions matching TRBD1. The CDR3 is 14 residues long. Looked up from germline, CDR1 is MNHEY and CDR2 is SMNVEV (reference sequence). V lost 5 bases, J lost 0 bases, and 3 bases stayed unmatched. Here the CDR3 DNA reads TGTGCCAGCAGTCCGGGACAGCCTAACTATGGCTACACCTTC. Residues: CASSPGQPNYGYTF.

V gene TRBV28 combines with J gene TRBJ2-1; D is ambiguous. The CDR3 runs 13 residues. Germline V gene lookup returns CDR1 MDHEN and CDR2 SYDVKM. Here the CDR3 reads CAYSGRQNNEQFF. The CDR3 bases are TGTGCTTATTCCGGACGGCAGAACAATGAGCAGTTCTTC.

V usage is TRBV25-1 and J usage is TRBJ1-5; 7 bases match TRBD1. V was clipped by 3 bases and J by 2 bases; unmatched bases: 1. The CDR3 contains 14 residues. CDR1 MGHDK and CDR2 SYGVNS come from the germline V gene. Here the CDR3 DNA reads TGTGCCAGCAGTGAGGGGACAGGCAATCAGCCCCAGCATTTT. Amino acid sequence: CASSEGTGNQPQHF.

The chain combines TRBV7-9 with TRBJ2-1, with D unclear. The CDR3 totals 13 residues. Germline assignment: CDR1 SEHNR and CDR2 FQNEAQ (reference sequence). Trimming cost V 3 bases and J 2 bases, with 5 bases left between them. The DNA for the CDR3 is TGTGCCAGCAGCTTGCAGGCCTACAATGAGCAGTTCTTC. It encodes CASSLQAYNEQFF.